The rows below give T cell receptor beta chains drawn from one sample of a study of blood T cell repertoires in COVID-19. Assay used: immunoSEQ multiplex PCR; TCRdb lists only in-frame clones, some missing. The sample holds fewer than 200,000 clones; 60% to 80% are singletons and the top ten take 17%. The sequenced sample consisted of PBMCs or T cells enriched from blood (not recorded which). The receptors were gathered from a woman aged 50 to 60 who had recovered from COVID-19. Both conserved end residues are part of each CDR3. D genes are given only for firm matches. Clone size, where shown, is once, few, many, or a class for clones that have expanded.

CDR3 length: 15; D gene: .; J gene: TRBJ2-1; clone size: few; V gene: TRBV7-2; CDR3 protein: CASSRRSGRTNEQFF; CDR3 DNA: TGTGCCAGCAGCCGCCGGAGCGGGCGAACCAATGAGCAGTTCTTC
CDR3 length: 16; D gene: .; J gene: TRBJ2-7; clone size: once; V gene: TRBV28; CDR3 protein: CASSTLGGRGFYEQYF; CDR3 DNA: TGTGCCAGCAGTACCCTGGGGGGAAGGGGCTTCTACGAGCAGTACTTC
CDR3 length: 14; D gene: .; J gene: TRBJ2-1; clone size: .; V gene: TRBV11-3; CDR3 protein: CASSLGDQGDEQFF; CDR3 DNA: TGTGCCAGCAGCTTAGGCGACCAAGGGGATGAGCAGTTCTTC
CDR3 length: 16; D gene: TRBD1; J gene: TRBJ2-2; clone size: .; V gene: TRBV7-7; CDR3 protein: CASSPGDRGIPGELFF; CDR3 DNA: TGTGCCAGCAGCCCGGGGGACAGGGGGATCCCCGGGGAGCTGTTTTTT
CDR3 length: 16; D gene: TRBD2; J gene: TRBJ2-3; clone size: .; V gene: TRBV11-2; CDR3 protein: CASSSISGGITDTQYF; CDR3 DNA: TGTGCCAGCAGCTCCATCAGCGGGGGGATCACAGATACGCAGTATTTT
CDR3 length: 15; D gene: .; J gene: TRBJ2-1; clone size: .; V gene: TRBV10-3; CDR3 protein: CAIKGDGVAYNEQFF; CDR3 DNA: TGTGCCATCAAGGGGGACGGGGTGGCCTACAATGAGCAGTTCTTC
CDR3 length: 14; D gene: .; J gene: TRBJ2-5; clone size: few; V gene: TRBV5-1; CDR3 protein: CASSLEATGETQYF; CDR3 DNA: TGCGCCAGCAGCTTGGAGGCGACAGGAGAGACCCAGTACTTC
CDR3 length: 11; D gene: .; J gene: TRBJ2-1; clone size: .; V gene: TRBV19; CDR3 protein: CASSMAGGQFF; CDR3 DNA: TGTGCCAGTAGCATGGCCGGAGGGCAGTTCTTC
CDR3 length: 15; D gene: TRBD2; J gene: TRBJ2-3; clone size: .; V gene: TRBV19; CDR3 protein: CASSDRGVRADTQYF; CDR3 DNA: TGTGCCAGTAGTGATCGGGGGGTTCGGGCAGATACGCAGTATTTT
CDR3 length: 11; D gene: .; J gene: TRBJ2-1; clone size: .; V gene: TRBV30; CDR3 protein: CAWSGANEQFF; CDR3 DNA: TGTGCCTGGAGTGGCGCCAATGAGCAGTTCTTC
CDR3 length: 13; D gene: TRBD1; J gene: TRBJ1-4; clone size: .; V gene: TRBV5-6; CDR3 protein: CASSLGQGGKLFF; CDR3 DNA: TGTGCCAGCAGCTTGGGACAGGGAGGAAAACTGTTTTTT
CDR3 length: 19; D gene: TRBD1; J gene: TRBJ1-5; clone size: few; V gene: TRBV28; CDR3 protein: CASSPLSGQGVPSRQPQHF; CDR3 DNA: TGTGCCAGCAGTCCCCTAAGTGGTCAGGGGGTCCCCTCCAGGCAGCCCCAGCATTTT
CDR3 length: 15; D gene: TRBD1; J gene: TRBJ2-7; clone size: .; V gene: TRBV10-3; CDR3 protein: CATRTGTGGSYEQYF; CDR3 DNA: TGTGCCACGAGGACCGGGACAGGGGGATCCTACGAGCAGTACTTC
CDR3 length: 14; D gene: .; J gene: TRBJ2-3; clone size: .; V gene: TRBV11-2; CDR3 protein: CASSPQGSTDTQYF; CDR3 DNA: TGTGCCAGCAGCCCACAGGGTAGCACAGATACGCAGTATTTT
CDR3 length: 13; D gene: TRBD1; J gene: TRBJ2-7; clone size: .; V gene: TRBV28; CDR3 protein: CASSFSGGYEQYF; CDR3 DNA: TGTGCCAGCAGTTTCTCAGGGGGCTACGAGCAGTACTTC
CDR3 length: 16; D gene: TRBD1; J gene: TRBJ2-7; clone size: .; V gene: TRBV11-1; CDR3 protein: CASSYARDRSTYEQYF; CDR3 DNA: TGTGCCAGCAGCTACGCCCGGGACAGAAGCACCTACGAGCAGTACTTC
CDR3 length: 19; D gene: .; J gene: TRBJ1-4; clone size: .; V gene: TRBV21-1; CDR3 protein: CASSTPGTPSHPSDEKLFF; CDR3 DNA: TGTGCCAGCAGCACGCCCGGGACTCCCAGCCACCCCTCGGATGAAAAACTGTTTTTT
CDR3 length: 13; D gene: TRBD1; J gene: TRBJ1-1; clone size: .; V gene: TRBV5-1; CDR3 protein: CASYGQGNTEAFF; CDR3 DNA: TGCGCCAGCTACGGACAGGGTAACACTGAAGCTTTCTTT
CDR3 length: 14; D gene: .; J gene: TRBJ1-5; clone size: once; V gene: TRBV6-5; CDR3 protein: CASTRKAGWQPQHF; CDR3 DNA: TGTGCCAGCACCCGAAAGGCGGGCTGGCAGCCCCAGCATTTT
CDR3 length: 15; D gene: .; J gene: TRBJ1-3; clone size: .; V gene: TRBV9; CDR3 protein: CASSAQTSSGNTIYF; CDR3 DNA: TGTGCCAGCAGCGCACAGACATCCTCTGGAAACACCATATATTTT
CDR3 length: 11; D gene: .; J gene: TRBJ1-2; clone size: .; V gene: TRBV30; CDR3 protein: CALEDHYGYTF; CDR3 DNA: TGTGCCTTGGAGGATCACTATGGCTACACCTTC
CDR3 length: 16; D gene: TRBD2; J gene: TRBJ2-1; clone size: .; V gene: TRBV4-2; CDR3 protein: CASSQGSTGGNNEQFF; CDR3 DNA: TGTGCCAGCAGCCAAGGTTCCACGGGAGGGAACAATGAGCAGTTCTTC
CDR3 length: 15; D gene: .; J gene: TRBJ2-7; clone size: .; V gene: TRBV9; CDR3 protein: CASSVDPATLREQYF; CDR3 DNA: TGTGCCAGCAGCGTAGACCCAGCGACCCTACGGGAGCAGTACTTC
CDR3 length: 17; D gene: TRBD2; J gene: TRBJ2-1; clone size: .; V gene: TRBV24-1; CDR3 protein: CATSPGLAGGQNNEQFF; CDR3 DNA: TGTGCCACCAGCCCTGGACTAGCGGGAGGGCAGAACAATGAGCAGTTCTTC
CDR3 length: 16; D gene: TRBD2; J gene: TRBJ2-5; clone size: .; V gene: TRBV7-2; CDR3 protein: CASSLGSGGPGETQYF; CDR3 DNA: TGTGCCAGCAGCTTAGGTTCGGGAGGGCCTGGTGAGACCCAGTACTTC
CDR3 length: 14; D gene: .; J gene: TRBJ2-1; clone size: once; V gene: TRBV10-1; CDR3 protein: CASSEGGPVNEQFF; CDR3 DNA: TGCGCCAGCTCAGAAGGCGGCCCCGTTAATGAGCAGTTCTTC
CDR3 length: 13; D gene: .; J gene: TRBJ1-4; clone size: few; V gene: TRBV7-6; CDR3 protein: CASSLDTGRKLFF; CDR3 DNA: TGTGCCAGCAGCTTAGACACAGGGCGAAAACTGTTTTTT
CDR3 length: 14; D gene: TRBD2; J gene: TRBJ2-5; clone size: .; V gene: TRBV19; CDR3 protein: CASRDSGRGKTQYF; CDR3 DNA: TGTGCCAGTAGGGATAGCGGGAGGGGAAAGACCCAGTACTTC
CDR3 length: 14; D gene: .; J gene: TRBJ1-2; clone size: .; V gene: TRBV6-5; CDR3 protein: CASSYRRQSDGYTF; CDR3 DNA: TGTGCCAGCAGTTACCGGCGGCAGTCGGATGGCTACACCTTC
CDR3 length: 15; D gene: .; J gene: TRBJ1-1; clone size: .; V gene: TRBV18; CDR3 protein: CASSPNPRGETEAFF; CDR3 DNA: TGTGCCAGCTCACCCAATCCCAGGGGAGAGACTGAAGCTTTCTTT
CDR3 length: 14; D gene: .; J gene: TRBJ2-2; clone size: .; V gene: TRBV3-1/TRBV3-2; CDR3 protein: CASSYTGGTGELFF; CDR3 DNA: TGTGCCAGCAGTTATACAGGTGGCACCGGGGAGCTGTTTTTT
CDR3 length: 12; D gene: .; J gene: TRBJ1-4; clone size: .; V gene: TRBV7-9; CDR3 protein: CASRQADEKLFF; CDR3 DNA: TGTGCCAGCAGACAAGCGGATGAAAAACTGTTTTTT
CDR3 length: 14; D gene: .; J gene: TRBJ1-4; clone size: .; V gene: TRBV10-3; CDR3 protein: CAISDGSQNEKLFF; CDR3 DNA: TGTGCCATCAGTGATGGGAGTCAAAATGAAAAACTGTTTTTT
CDR3 length: 15; D gene: .; J gene: TRBJ2-7; clone size: .; V gene: TRBV3-1/TRBV3-2; CDR3 protein: CASSQDRGTRYEQYF; CDR3 DNA: TGTGCCAGCAGCCAAGATCGGGGAACCCGCTACGAGCAGTACTTC
CDR3 length: 15; D gene: TRBD1; J gene: TRBJ1-1; clone size: .; V gene: TRBV30; CDR3 protein: CAWRITHRGRREAFF; CDR3 DNA: TGTGCCTGGAGAATCACCCACAGGGGCCGGAGGGAAGCTTTCTTT
CDR3 length: 18; D gene: TRBD1; J gene: TRBJ1-5; clone size: .; V gene: TRBV27; CDR3 protein: CASSLGRQGGFANQPQHF; CDR3 DNA: TGTGCCAGCAGTCTAGGGCGACAGGGCGGATTTGCAAATCAGCCCCAGCATTTT